The 25 T cell receptor beta chains in this list originate from one sample, sequenced in a study of CD8+ T cells in alopecia areata. Following RNA extraction, reverse transcription yielded cDNA that acted as the sequencing template. TCRdb keeps only in-frame clones here, not all; method: immunoSEQ multiplex PCR. The table records about 110,000 clones, 50% to 70% of them present only once. The sample was NKG2D-low CD8+ T cells sorted from blood. The receptors shown here come from a human donor with alopecia areata.

The CDR3 sequence is CASSPRLFYEQYF. In DNA form, the CDR3 reads TGTGCCAGCAGTCCCCGACTATTCTACGAGCAGTACTTC. V and J are TRBV27 and TRBJ2-7; D is perhaps TRBD2 (5 bases). The CDR3 is 13 amino acids. Germline-derived CDR1 and CDR2 are MNHEY and SMNVEV (reference sequence). Deletions cut 5 bases from V and 3 bases from J, with 11 bases between.

This clone occurred a few times. Within the sample, other DNA sequences also encode this same CDR3. The chain couples TRBV5-6 to TRBJ2-7; 7 bases match TRBD1. Trimming removed 2 bases from V and 0 bases from J; junction bases left unmatched: 2. This CDR3 spans 14 amino acids. Germline V gene lookup returns CDR1 SGHDT and CDR2 YYEEEE. The DNA of the CDR3 is TGTGCCAGCAGCTTTGGGACAGACTCCTACGAGCAGTACTTC. It is translated as CASSFGTDSYEQYF.

J is TRBJ1-2 and V is TRBV14; D is ambiguous. V was clipped by 3 bases and J by 1 base, with 12 bases between them. The CDR3 totals 15 residues. Germline V CDR1 and CDR2: SGHDN, FVKESK. CDR3 nucleotide sequence: TGTGCCAGCAGCCAGCGATCGCCCATTAACTATGGCTACACCTTC. It yields the protein CASSQRSPINYGYTF. Full variable domain (remainder filled in from reference TRBV14 and TRBJ1-2): EAGVTQFPSHSVIEKGQTVTLRCDPISGHDNLYWYRRVMGKEIKFLLHFVKESKQDESGMPNNRFLAERTGGTYSTLKVQPAELEDSGVYFCASSQRSPINYGYTFGSGTRLTVV.

This rearrangement joins TRBV7-9 to TRBJ2-7; maybe TRBD1 (5 bases). Trimming removed 5 bases from V and 1 base from J, with 12 bases in between. The CDR3 is made up of 14 amino acids. Germline loops: CDR1 SEHNR, CDR2 FQNEAQ (reference sequence). CDR3 protein: CASSGAIQSYEQYF. The CDR3 nucleotides are TGTGCCAGCAGCGGGGCTATCCAGTCCTACGAGCAGTACTTC.

V gene TRBV27 combines with J gene TRBJ2-7; 11 bases agree with TRBD2. Germline CDR1 reads MNHEY; CDR2 reads SMNVEV (reference sequence). The CDR3 sequence is 19 residues long. V shed 6 bases and J 2 bases; nucleotides not matched to a gene: 18. The CDR3 sequence is CASSPLGLAGGSGAYEQYF. The CDR3 nucleotides read TGTGCCAGCAGCCCCCTCGGGCTAGCGGGAGGTTCGGGGGCCTACGAGCAGTACTTC.

In this sample, this clone turned up a few times. The chain employs TRBV13 and TRBJ2-1; 9 nucleotides match TRBD2. CDR3 length: 18 amino acids. Germline-derived CDR1 and CDR2 are PRHDT and FYEKMQ (reference sequence). The V segment lost 4 bases and the J segment 4 bases; nucleotides outside the gene matches: 14. The CDR3 here is CASSSVYLAGELYNEQFF. The CDR3 DNA reads TGTGCCAGCAGCTCGGTTTACTTAGCGGGAGAGCTTTACAATGAGCAGTTCTTC. The whole variable domain, remainder taken from reference TRBV13 and TRBJ2-1, is AAGVIQSPRHLIKEKRETATLKCYPIPRHDTVYWYQQGPGQDPQFLISFYEKMQSDKGSIPDRFSAQQFSDYHSELNMSSLELGDSALYFCASSSVYLAGELYNEQFFGPGTRLTVL.

The chain links TRBV9 to TRBJ2-2; 7 bases align to TRBD2. The V and J ends lost 1 base and 0 bases, in that order; junction bases with no gene match: 6. The CDR3 extends over 17 amino acids. Germline V lookup: CDR1 SGDLS, CDR2 YYNGEE. The DNA for the CDR3 is TGTGCCAGCAGCGTATCCGCGGGAGAGACGAACACCGGGGAGCTGTTTTTT. Translation gives CASSVSAGETNTGELFF.

The chain carries TRBV9 and TRBJ2-3; 8 bases match TRBD1. The V and J ends lost 3 bases and 5 bases, in that order; junction bases with no gene match: 5. The CDR3 covers 14 residues. The germline V gene has CDR1 SGDLS and CDR2 YYNGEE. The CDR3: CASSDGQGQDTQYF. The DNA of the CDR3 is TGTGCCAGCAGCGATGGACAGGGACAAGATACGCAGTATTTT.

The gene calls are TRBV29-1 and TRBJ2-1; 13 positions match TRBD2. CDR3 length: 16 residues. Germline V gene sequence: CDR1 SQVTM, CDR2 ANQGSEA. V dropped 6 bases and J dropped 6; count of bases not matched to a gene: 11. The CDR3 DNA is TGCAGCGTCGAACGGACTAGCGGGAGACGGGTCAATGAGCAGTTCTTC. It yields the protein CSVERTSGRRVNEQFF.

The chain has TRBV13 and TRBJ2-7, with TRBD1 matching 8 bases. The CDR3 contains 14 residues. J was trimmed by 5 bases and V by 8 bases; bases with no gene match: 11. Germline loops: CDR1 PRHDT, CDR2 FYEKMQ (reference sequence). CDR3 loop: CASLLGQAQHEQYF. DNA of the CDR3: TGTGCCAGCCTATTGGGACAGGCTCAACACGAGCAGTACTTC.

J is TRBJ1-2 and V is TRBV6-5; 10 positions match TRBD1. V gave up 4 bases and J gave up 7 bases; unmatched junction bases: 9. CDR3 length: 15 amino acids. Germline CDR1 reads MNHEY; CDR2 reads SVGAGI. The DNA for the CDR3 is TGTGCCAGCAGTTCTCTCTCGGGACAGGGGTTTGGCTACACCTTC. Amino acid sequence: CASSSLSGQGFGYTF.

As for this clone: One junction end does not reproduce the germline sequence, and a read error may be involved. V usage is TRBV19 and J usage is TRBJ2-1; 10 nucleotides line up with TRBD1. CDR1 is LNHDA and CDR2 is SQIVND in the germline V gene (reference sequence). The CDR3 sequence is 15 residues long. CDR3 in amino acids: CASSIGTGAGNEQFF. The CDR3 nucleotides read TGTGCCAGTAGCATAGGGACAGGGGCAGGCAATGAGCAGTTCTTC.

The rearrangement joins TRBV7-9 to TRBJ2-2, with 7 bases fitting TRBD2. CDR1 and CDR2 (germline): SEHNR, FQNEAQ (reference sequence). The V and J ends lost 5 bases and 6 bases, in that order; junction bases with no gene match: 6. The CDR3 totals 14 residues. The CDR3 loop is CASSPPAGAGELFF. The CDR3 DNA sequence: TGTGCCAGCAGCCCCCCGGCGGGGGCCGGGGAGCTGTTTTTT.

This chain links TRBV11-2 with TRBJ2-5; the D gene is possibly TRBD2 (5 bases). The CDR3 runs to 15 residues. Trimming took off 5 bases at V and 2 bases at J, with 15 bases between the two ends. Germline CDR1 and CDR2: SGHAT and FQNNGV. In nucleotides, the CDR3 is TGTGCCAGCAGCACTTCCGGACGGACTCAAGAGACCCAGTACTTC. This translates into CASSTSGRTQETQYF.

The chain is built from TRBV2 and TRBJ2-1, with TRBD2 identical over 7 bases. The CDR3 is 14 residues long. CDR1 SNHLY and CDR2 FYNNEI come from the germline V gene. V trimming: 7 bases; J trimming: 2 bases; junction bases outside the gene matches: 5. CDR3 nucleotide sequence: TGTGCCAGCATGAGGGCGGGAGCCTACAATGAGCAGTTCTTC. Translation: CASMRAGAYNEQFF.

This clone appeared a few times. The J gene is TRBJ2-1, the V gene TRBV6-6; 7 nucleotides align to TRBD1. Germline lookup yields CDR1 MNHNY and CDR2 SVGAGI (reference sequence). This CDR3 comprises 15 residues. After removal of 5 bases from V and 5 bases from J, the junction contained 9 bases not matched to a gene. The CDR3 region has the DNA TGTGCCAGCAGTCTTCCGGGACAGAAGAACAATGAGCAGTTCTTC. Amino acids: CASSLPGQKNNEQFF.

This clone occurred a few times. The V call is TRBV29-1, the J call TRBJ2-5; 16 bases line up with TRBD2. The V and J ends lost 3 bases and 4 bases, in that order; junction bases with no gene match: 14. The CDR3 runs to 19 residues. Germline V gene lookup returns CDR1 SQVTM and CDR2 ANQGSEA. CDR3 sequence reads: CSVEFTGTSGRAVRETQYF. Written as DNA, the CDR3 is TGCAGCGTTGAGTTTACCGGGACTAGCGGGAGGGCCGTTCGAGAGACCCAGTACTTC.

J is TRBJ2-3 and V is TRBV4-1; D is perhaps TRBD2 (5 bases). The CDR3 is made up of 14 amino acids. V lost 4 bases and J lost 0, with 8 bases in between. The V gene's germline CDR1 is MGHRA and CDR2 YSYEKL. The CDR3 region has the DNA TGCGCCAGCAGCCGAGGAGGAAGCACAGATACGCAGTATTTT. Translation: CASSRGGSTDTQYF.

The J gene is TRBJ2-7, the V gene TRBV6-5, with D perhaps TRBD2 (6 bases). The CDR3 covers 15 residues. Per germline, CDR1 MNHEY and CDR2 SVGAGI. Trimming pared 1 base from V and 2 bases from J, leaving 12 bases between. The CDR3: CASSYFSGATYEQYF. In nucleotides, the CDR3 is TGTGCCAGCAGTTACTTTAGCGGTGCCACCTACGAGCAGTACTTC.

J is TRBJ1-4 and V is TRBV7-8; D is undetermined. CDR3 length: 15 residues. CDR1 and CDR2 from the germline V gene are SGHVS and FQNEAQ. Trimming pared 2 bases from V and 2 bases from J, leaving 9 bases between. CDR3 bases: TGTGCCAGCAGCTTACAGGCAGCTACTAATGAAAAACTGTTTTTT. This encodes CASSLQAATNEKLFF. Full variable domain (rest looked up from reference TRBV7-8 and TRBJ1-4): GAGVSQSPRYKVAKRGQDVALRCDPISGHVSLFWYQQALGQGPEFLTYFQNEAQLDKSGLPSDRFFAERPEGSVSTLKIQRTQQEDSAVYLCASSLQAATNEKLFFGSGTQLSVL.

This rearrangement joins TRBV25-1 to TRBJ2-1, with D perhaps matching TRBD2 (5 bases). This CDR3 spans 15 amino acids. The V and J ends lost 5 bases and 8 bases respectively, with 19 bases between them. Germline V gene sequence: CDR1 MGHDK, CDR2 SYGVNS. The CDR3 spells CASSTLGHQADEQFF. As DNA, the CDR3 is TGTGCCAGCAGTACTTTAGGGCATCAAGCGGATGAGCAGTTCTTC.

This clone was counted only a few times. The rearrangement links TRBV6-5 to TRBJ1-1; D is undetermined. CDR1 and CDR2 (germline): MNHEY, SVGAGI. V gave up 6 bases and J gave up 1 base, with 3 bases separating them. The CDR3 spans 11 residues. CDR3: CASRTNTEAFF. The CDR3 region has the DNA TGTGCCAGCAGGACGAACACTGAAGCTTTCTTT.

The rearrangement links TRBV5-1 to TRBJ2-1, with TRBD2 matching 9 bases. This CDR3 region has 17 residues. J gave up 6 bases and V 2 bases, and 12 bases lay outside the gene matches. The germline CDR1 and CDR2 sequences are SGHRS and YFSETQ. The CDR3 nucleotides are TGCGCCAGCAGCTTTACCCCCCGGCGGGAGGGCCTCAATGAGCAGTTCTTC. Protein sequence: CASSFTPRREGLNEQFF.

This chain links TRBV2 with TRBJ1-1; D is undetermined. Trimming removed 8 bases at V and 3 bases at J, with 7 bases between. Germline V gene sequence: CDR1 SNHLY, CDR2 FYNNEI. The CDR3 loop spans 11 amino acids. The CDR3 region has the DNA TGTGCCAGCCCCGGGTACACTGAAGCTTTCTTT. Its translation is CASPGYTEAFF. The variable domain in full, completed from reference TRBV2 and TRBJ1-1, reads EPEVTQTPSHQVTQMGQEVILRCVPISNHLYFYWYRQILGQKVEFLVSFYNNEISEKSEIFDDQFSVERPDGSNFTLKIRSTKLEDSAMYFCASPGYTEAFFGQGTRLTVV.

This chain links TRBV28 with TRBJ2-2; no clear D. Germline V gene sequence: CDR1 MDHEN, CDR2 SYDVKM. The CDR3 runs to 15 residues. V was shortened by 5 bases and J by 4 bases, with 14 bases between the two germline ends. CDR3 coding DNA: TGTGCCAGCAGTGCACGGACCAGCGCCACCGGGGAGCTGTTTTTT. Translated, it gives CASSARTSATGELFF.